This paragraph reports one TCR beta chain. V dropped 6 bases and J dropped 3 bases, with 12 bases sitting between them. Germline V lookup: CDR1 MNHNY, CDR2 SVGAGI (reference sequence). CDR3 length: 13 residues. These data come from a study of blood T cell repertoires in COVID-19. Study at large: Spain, Italy and the United States supplied samples that represented acute and convalescent COVID-19. Sample material is recorded as cDNA or gDNA derived from T cells, B-cell-depleted T cells, or PBMCs.

Clones were read by immunoSEQ multiplex PCR, and TCRdb kept only the in-frame ones, dropping some. The data show some 70,000 clones, roughly 85% seen once. The rearrangement joins TRBV6-6 to TRBJ2-7, with a tentative D call TRBD2 (6 bases). This receptor was identified in a man younger than 40 with acute or convalescent COVID-19. The sample was peripheral blood. CDR3 protein: CASSQGGVYEQYF. The CDR3 DNA follows: TGTGCCAGCAGCCAAGGAGGGGTCTACGAGCAGTACTTC.